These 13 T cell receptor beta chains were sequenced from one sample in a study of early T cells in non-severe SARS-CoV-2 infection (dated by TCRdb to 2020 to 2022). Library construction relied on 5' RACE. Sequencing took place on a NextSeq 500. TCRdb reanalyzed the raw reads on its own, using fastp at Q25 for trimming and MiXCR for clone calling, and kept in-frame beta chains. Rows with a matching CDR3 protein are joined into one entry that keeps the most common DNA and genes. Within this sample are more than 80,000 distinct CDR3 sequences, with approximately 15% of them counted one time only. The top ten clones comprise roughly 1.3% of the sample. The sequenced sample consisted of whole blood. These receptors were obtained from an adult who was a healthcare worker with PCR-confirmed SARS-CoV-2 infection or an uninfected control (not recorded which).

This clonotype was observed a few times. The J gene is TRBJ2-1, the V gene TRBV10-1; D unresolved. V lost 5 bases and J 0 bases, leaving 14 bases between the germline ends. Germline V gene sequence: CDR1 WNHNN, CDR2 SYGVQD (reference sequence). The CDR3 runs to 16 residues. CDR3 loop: CASSPVGLPSYNEQFF. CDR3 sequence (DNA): TGCGCCAGCAGTCCAGTCGGGCTGCCCTCCTACAATGAGCAGTTCTTC.

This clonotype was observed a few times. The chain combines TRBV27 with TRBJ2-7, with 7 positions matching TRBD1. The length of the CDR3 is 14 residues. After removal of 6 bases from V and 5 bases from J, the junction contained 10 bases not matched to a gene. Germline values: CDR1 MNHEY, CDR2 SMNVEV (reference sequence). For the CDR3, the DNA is TGTGCCAGCAGCCTGACAGGGAGCGTCCACGAGCAGTACTTC. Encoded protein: CASSLTGSVHEQYF.

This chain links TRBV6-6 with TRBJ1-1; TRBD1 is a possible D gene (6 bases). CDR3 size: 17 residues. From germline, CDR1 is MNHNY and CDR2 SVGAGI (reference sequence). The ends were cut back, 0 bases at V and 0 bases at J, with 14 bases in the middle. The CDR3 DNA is TGTGCCAGCAGTTACTCGACAGGCACCCTGATGAACACTGAAGCTTTCTTT. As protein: CASSYSTGTLMNTEAFF.

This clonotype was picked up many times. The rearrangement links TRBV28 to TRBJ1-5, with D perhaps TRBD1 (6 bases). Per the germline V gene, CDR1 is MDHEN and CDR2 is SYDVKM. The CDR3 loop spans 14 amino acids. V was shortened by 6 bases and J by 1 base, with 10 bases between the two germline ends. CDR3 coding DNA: TGTGCCAGCAGCCGCAGGGGAAGCAATCAGCCCCAGCATTTT. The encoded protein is CASSRRGSNQPQHF.

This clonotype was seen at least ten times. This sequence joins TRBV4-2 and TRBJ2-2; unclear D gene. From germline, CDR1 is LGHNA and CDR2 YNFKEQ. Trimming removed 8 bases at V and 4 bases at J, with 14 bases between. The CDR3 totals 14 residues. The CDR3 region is CASATTTGTGELFF. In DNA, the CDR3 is TGTGCCAGCGCCACGACGACGGGCACCGGGGAGCTGTTTTTT.

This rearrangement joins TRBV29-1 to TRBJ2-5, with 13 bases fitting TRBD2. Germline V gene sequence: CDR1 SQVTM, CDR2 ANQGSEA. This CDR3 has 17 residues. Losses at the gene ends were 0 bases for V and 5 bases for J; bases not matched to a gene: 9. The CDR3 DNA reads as TGCAGCGTTGAAGATCCGGAACTAGCGGGAGGGGCGGAGACCCAGTACTTC. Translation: CSVEDPELAGGAETQYF.

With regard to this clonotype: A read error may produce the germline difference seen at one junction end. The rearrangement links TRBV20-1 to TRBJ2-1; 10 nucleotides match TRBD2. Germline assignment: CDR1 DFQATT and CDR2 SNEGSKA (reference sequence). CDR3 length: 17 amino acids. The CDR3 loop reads CSARDPGSGRANNEQIF. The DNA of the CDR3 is TGCAGTGCTAGAGATCCGGGAAGCGGGAGGGCCAACAATGAGCAGATCTTC.

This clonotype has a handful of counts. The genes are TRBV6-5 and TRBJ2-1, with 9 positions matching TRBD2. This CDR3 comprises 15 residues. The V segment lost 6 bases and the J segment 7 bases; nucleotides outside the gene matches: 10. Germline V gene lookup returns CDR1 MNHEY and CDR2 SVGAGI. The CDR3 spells CASRLSEAGGNEQFF. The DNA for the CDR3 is TGTGCCAGCAGACTCAGTGAAGCGGGGGGTAATGAGCAGTTCTTC.

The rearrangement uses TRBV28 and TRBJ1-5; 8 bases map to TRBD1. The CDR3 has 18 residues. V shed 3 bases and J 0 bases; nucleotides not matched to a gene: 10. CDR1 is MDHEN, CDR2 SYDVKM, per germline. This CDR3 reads CASSFPGQETYSNQPQHF. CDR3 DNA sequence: TGTGCCAGCAGTTTTCCGGGACAGGAAACATATAGCAATCAGCCCCAGCATTTT.

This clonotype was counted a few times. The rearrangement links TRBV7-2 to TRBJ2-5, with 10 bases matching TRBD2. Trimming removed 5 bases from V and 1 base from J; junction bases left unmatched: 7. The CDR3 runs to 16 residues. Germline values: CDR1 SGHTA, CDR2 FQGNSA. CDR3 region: CASSPQRGGVQETQYF. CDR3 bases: TGTGCCAGCAGCCCCCAGCGGGGGGGCGTCCAAGAGACCCAGTACTTC.

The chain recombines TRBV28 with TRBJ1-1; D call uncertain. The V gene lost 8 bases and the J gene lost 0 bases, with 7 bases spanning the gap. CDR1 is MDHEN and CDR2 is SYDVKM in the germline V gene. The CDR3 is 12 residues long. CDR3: CASYRVNTEAFF. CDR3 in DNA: TGTGCCAGCTATAGGGTGAACACTGAAGCTTTCTTT.

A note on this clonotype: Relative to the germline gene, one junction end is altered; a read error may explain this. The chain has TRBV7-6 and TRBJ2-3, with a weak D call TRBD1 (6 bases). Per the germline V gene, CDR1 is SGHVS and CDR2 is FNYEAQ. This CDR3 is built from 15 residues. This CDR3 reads CVSSLGTLDTDTQYF. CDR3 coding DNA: TGTGTCAGCAGCCTCGGGACACTCGACACAGATACGCAGTATTTT.

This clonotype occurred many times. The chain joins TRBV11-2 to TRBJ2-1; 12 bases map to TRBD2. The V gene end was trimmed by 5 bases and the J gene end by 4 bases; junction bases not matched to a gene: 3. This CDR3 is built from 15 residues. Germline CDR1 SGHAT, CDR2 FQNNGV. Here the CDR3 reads CASSLGLAGYNEQFF. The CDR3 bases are TGTGCCAGCAGCCTCGGACTAGCGGGGTACAATGAGCAGTTCTTC.